These 25 T cell receptor beta chains share one sample of origin, sequenced in a study of identical twins (dated by TCRdb to 2016 to 2017). Library preparation was by 5' RACE. Sequenced using an Illumina HiSeq 2000. Starting from the raw public reads, TCRdb applied fastp trimming at Q25, assembled clones with MiXCR and retained in-frame beta chains. CDR3 protein sequences are deduplicated, and each keeps its most common genes and DNA. The sample contains 1.5 million or so distinct CDR3 sequences, 25% to 35% of them found a single time. The ten most abundant clones make up less than 0.35% of the sample. Sequenced sample: cord blood. These receptors came from a newborn girl in good health.

This clonotype was detected only a few times. V gene TRBV27 combines with J gene TRBJ2-3; TRBD2 agrees at 11 bases. This CDR3 has 18 amino acids. Germline trimming cut 6 bases from V and 5 bases from J; bases unmatched to any gene: 16. Germline V lookup: CDR1 MNHEY, CDR2 SMNVEV (reference sequence). CDR3 in DNA: TGTGCCAGCAGGCTAACCACCGGTAGCGGGAGGGCCGGAGATACGCAGTATTTT. This translates into CASRLTTGSGRAGDTQYF.

The V gene is TRBV5-6, the J gene TRBJ2-2, with D unclear. Germline V gene lookup returns CDR1 SGHDT and CDR2 YYEEEE. The CDR3 has 14 residues. The germline V and J ends were trimmed by 7 bases and 4 bases, with 14 bases remaining between them. CDR3 residues: CASLAMSATGELFF. CDR3 in DNA: TGTGCCAGCCTCGCAATGTCCGCCACCGGGGAGCTGTTTTTT.

The sample holds a few counts of this clonotype. V gene TRBV19 combines with J gene TRBJ2-7; D may be TRBD1 (5 bases). The germline CDR1 and CDR2 sequences are LNHDA and SQIVND (reference sequence). Trimming pared 6 bases from V and 3 bases from J, leaving 12 bases between. The CDR3 sequence is 13 residues long. CDR3 region: CASSPQGIYEQYF. CDR3 DNA sequence: TGTGCCAGTAGCCCCCAGGGAATCTACGAGCAGTACTTC. Using reference TRBV19 and TRBJ2-7 for the parts outside the CDR3, the full variable domain is DGGITQSPKYLFRKEGQNVTLSCEQNLNHDAMYWYRQDPGQGLRLIYYSQIVNDFQKGDIAEGYSVSREKKESFPLTVTSAQKNPTAFYLCASSPQGIYEQYFGPGTRLTVT.

V and J are TRBV6-6 and TRBJ2-7, with 8 bases lining up with TRBD1. Germline V gives CDR1 MNHNY, CDR2 SVGAGI (reference sequence). Unmatched junction bases numbered 8, after V lost 7 bases and J lost 0 bases. This CDR3 is built from 15 residues. CDR3 amino acids: CASIRSTGGSYEQYF. The CDR3 bases are TGTGCCAGCATCCGAAGCACAGGGGGCTCCTACGAGCAGTACTTC.

The chain is built from TRBV27 and TRBJ2-3; 9 bases map to TRBD1. J gave up 5 bases and V 3 bases, and 6 bases lay outside the gene matches. The CDR3 length is 15 residues. The germline V gene has CDR1 MNHEY and CDR2 SMNVEV (reference sequence). The CDR3 loop reads CASSFPGTGLDTQYF. In nucleotides, the CDR3 is TGTGCCAGCAGTTTCCCCGGGACAGGGCTAGATACGCAGTATTTT.

The chain couples TRBV5-1 to TRBJ2-7, with 16 nucleotides matching TRBD2. V lost 0 bases and J lost 7; bases outside the gene matches: 7. This CDR3 comprises 17 residues. Germline V lookup: CDR1 SGHRS, CDR2 YFSETQ. In DNA form, the CDR3 reads TGCGCCAGCAGCTTGGTGGGACTAGCGGGAGGGCCGGGTGAGCAGTACTTC. It is translated as CASSLVGLAGGPGEQYF.

This clonotype was seen only a few times. The chain is built from TRBV7-9 and TRBJ1-2; tentative D call: TRBD1 (5 bases). Per the germline V gene, CDR1 is SEHNR and CDR2 is FQNEAQ (reference sequence). V lost 1 base, J lost 10 bases, and 13 bases lay in between. This CDR3 comprises 13 residues. The CDR3 DNA is TGTGCCAGCAGCTTAGGGATCAGGGTTGACTACACCTTC. It specifies CASSLGIRVDYTF.

This clonotype has more than one count but fewer than ten. The J gene is TRBJ2-1, the V gene TRBV20-1; the D call may be TRBD1 or TRBD2 (5 bases each). The J call is uncertain, as TRBJ2-7 better fits the DNA end. The CDR3 totals 16 residues. Germline CDR1 is DFQATT and CDR2 is SNEGSKA (reference sequence). The CDR3 region is CSARLFPGPSYNEQYF. The CDR3 DNA is TGCAGTGCTAGACTTTTCCCGGGGCCCTCCTACAATGAGCAGTACTTC.

The rearrangement links TRBV3-1 to TRBJ1-1, with a possible D match to TRBD1 (5 bases). Germline CDR1 and CDR2: LGHDT and YNNKEL (reference sequence). The CDR3 is made up of 16 amino acids. Trimming pared 1 base from V and 4 bases from J, leaving 16 bases between. The CDR3 sequence is CASSQGWGPRSTEAFF. CDR3 sequence (DNA): TGTGCCAGCAGCCAAGGGTGGGGACCGCGGTCCACTGAAGCTTTCTTT.

The rearrangement uses TRBV21-1 and TRBJ1-4. TRBV21-1 is a pseudogene segment. This CDR3 has 14 residues. CDR3 nucleotide sequence: TGTGCCAGCAGCAACAGGACAACTAATGAAAAACTGTTTTTT. It is translated as CASSNRTTNEKLFF.

This clonotype has a handful of counts. V usage is TRBV10-3 and J usage is TRBJ1-5, with D perhaps TRBD1 (5 bases). There are 16 residues in the CDR3. V was pared by 0 bases and J by 2 bases, with 11 bases between. Germline loops: CDR1 ENHRY, CDR2 SYGVKD. Here the CDR3 DNA reads TGTGCCATCAGTGAGTCTGGGGGAAGGGGCAATCAGCCCCAGCATTTT. The encoded protein is CAISESGGRGNQPQHF.

This clonotype was counted between two and nine times. The chain is built from TRBV2 and TRBJ1-2; 8 nucleotides agree with TRBD1. Trimming took 6 bases from V and 6 from J; bases not matched to a gene: 6. Per germline, CDR1 SNHLY and CDR2 FYNNEI. This CDR3 comprises 13 residues. This CDR3 reads CASRNQGANGYTF. The CDR3 region has the DNA TGTGCCAGCAGGAACCAGGGGGCTAATGGCTACACCTTC. Looking up the rest from reference TRBV2 and TRBJ1-2 gives the full variable domain: EPEVTQTPSHQVTQMGQEVILRCVPISNHLYFYWYRQILGQKVEFLVSFYNNEISEKSEIFDDQFSVERPDGSNFTLKIRSTKLEDSAMYFCASRNQGANGYTFGSGTRLTVV.

The chain uses TRBV27 and TRBJ2-7; 7 bases are shared with TRBD2. The CDR3 totals 14 residues. The V and J ends lost 2 bases and 2 bases, in that order; junction bases with no gene match: 3. The germline V gene has CDR1 MNHEY and CDR2 SMNVEV (reference sequence). The CDR3 loop is CASSLRSGAYEQYF. The CDR3, as DNA: TGTGCCAGCAGTTTAAGGAGCGGGGCCTACGAGCAGTACTTC.

This chain links TRBV19 with TRBJ2-4; D may be TRBD2 (5 bases). Germline CDR1 reads LNHDA; CDR2 reads SQIVND (reference sequence). V was shortened by 11 bases and J by 9 bases, with 17 bases between the two germline ends. This CDR3 has 12 residues. CDR3 sequence: CAVGVPGGIQYF. For the CDR3, the DNA is TGTGCCGTAGGTGTTCCAGGAGGCATTCAGTACTTC.

This sequence joins TRBV5-6 and TRBJ1-5; perhaps TRBD1 as D (5 bases). The V end lost 0 bases, the J end lost 9 bases, and 13 bases lay between the germline ends. This CDR3 has 14 amino acids. Germline-derived CDR1 and CDR2 are SGHDT and YYEEEE. CDR3 bases: TGTGCCAGCAGCTTGGGCCGGGGAACAGGGCCCCAGCATTTT. Protein product: CASSLGRGTGPQHF.

The sample holds a few counts of this clonotype. This rearrangement joins TRBV6-8 to TRBJ2-2, with D possibly matching TRBD2 (5 bases). V was trimmed by 9 bases and J by 6 bases, leaving 11 bases between them. CDR1 is MNHGY, CDR2 SAAAGT, per germline. This CDR3 contains 12 residues. In DNA, the CDR3 is TGTGCCAGACCTTACGGGGCCGGGGAGCTGTTTTTT. Residues: CARPYGAGELFF.

This clonotype was counted a few times. The chain is built from TRBV20-1 and TRBJ2-1; D is possibly TRBD2 (7 bases). CDR3 length: 15 residues. Germline V gene data show CDR1 as DFQATT and CDR2 as SNEGSKA (reference sequence). The ends were cut back, 0 bases at V and 7 bases at J, with 16 bases in the middle. CDR3 bases: TGCAGTGCTAGAGATCTGCGGGGGCCCAGTAATGAGCAGTTCTTC. It codes for CSARDLRGPSNEQFF.

This clonotype was observed a handful of times. The rearrangement joins TRBV5-1 to TRBJ2-3; TRBD2 matches 8 bases. This CDR3 has 14 residues. J gave up 4 bases and V 7 bases, and 8 bases lay outside the gene matches. Germline assignment: CDR1 SGHRS and CDR2 YFSETQ. The CDR3 DNA reads TGCGCCAGCGCGACTCCGGGACTAGCAGATACGCAGTATTTT. Amino acids: CASATPGLADTQYF.

V usage is TRBV20-1 and J usage is TRBJ2-5; 10 bases align to TRBD2. With V trimmed by 5 bases and J by 11 bases, 8 bases remained unmatched. CDR1 is DFQATT and CDR2 is SNEGSKA in the germline V gene (reference sequence). The CDR3 length is 12 residues. CDR3 loop: CSAPELAGTQYF. The CDR3 DNA follows: TGCAGTGCTCCCGAACTAGCGGGAACTCAGTACTTC.

This clonotype occurred a few times. The rearrangement uses TRBV14 and TRBJ2-4, with a possible D match to TRBD2 (6 bases). Per germline, CDR1 SGHDN and CDR2 FVKESK. V was cut by 7 bases and J by 9 bases, with 16 bases left in between. This CDR3 is built from 13 residues. The CDR3 coding sequence is TGTGCCAGCAACACCGACCTCGGGGGCATTCAGTACTTC. It encodes CASNTDLGGIQYF.

V is TRBV2 and J is TRBJ2-3; D not resolved. The germline V gene has CDR1 SNHLY and CDR2 FYNNEI. The CDR3 loop spans 14 amino acids. V dropped 11 bases and J dropped 0 bases, with 15 bases sitting between them. This CDR3 reads CAGQTTTSTDTQYF. Here the CDR3 DNA reads TGTGCCGGCCAAACTACCACAAGCACAGATACGCAGTATTTT.

The genes are TRBV2 and TRBJ2-1; D perhaps matches TRBD2 (6 bases). The J call is uncertain, as TRBJ2-7 better fits the DNA end. From germline, CDR1 is SNHLY and CDR2 FYNNEI. The CDR3 has 16 amino acids. The CDR3 is CASEEGLGFSYNEQYF. The CDR3 DNA follows: TGTGCCAGCGAGGAGGGGCTAGGGTTCTCCTACAATGAGCAGTACTTC.

This chain joins TRBV3-1 and TRBJ1-4; tentatively, D is TRBD1 (5 bases). Germline values: CDR1 LGHDT, CDR2 YNNKEL (reference sequence). The CDR3 runs 15 residues. The V and J ends lost 2 bases and 9 bases respectively, with 16 bases between them. CDR3 residues: CASSQQRQGTKKLFF. In DNA form, the CDR3 reads TGTGCCAGCAGCCAACAAAGGCAGGGAACAAAAAAACTGTTTTTT.

This clonotype showed up just a few times. The chain combines TRBV4-1 with TRBJ2-1; D remains unclear. The CDR3 sequence is 14 residues long. CDR1 and CDR2 from the germline V gene are MGHRA and YSYEKL. V lost 6 bases and J 6 bases, leaving 15 bases between the germline ends. The CDR3 spells CASRTLPTLNEQFF. The CDR3 bases are TGCGCCAGCAGAACTTTGCCTACCCTCAATGAGCAGTTCTTC.

The chain recombines TRBV6-1 with TRBJ2-7; D may be TRBD2 (5 bases). In germline, CDR1 is MNHNS, CDR2 SASEGT. V lost 2 bases and J lost 3, with 11 bases in between. The CDR3 loop spans 14 amino acids. The CDR3 loop is CASSEWGEVYEQYF. The CDR3 coding sequence is TGTGCCAGCAGTGAATGGGGAGAAGTCTACGAGCAGTACTTC.